This passage covers 13 T cell receptor beta chains from one sample sequenced in a study of identical twins. From the 5' RACE reads, TCRdb called clonotypes with MiXCR, one entry per CDR3 protein. The table has hundreds of thousands of distinct CDR3 sequences, approximately 13% seen once. These same data were also listed under a study on yellow fever vaccine responses in identical twins.

Specimen: PBMCs. These receptors were collected from a young woman in good health.

This clonotype was seen a few times. The gene calls are TRBV5-1 and TRBJ2-1, with D possibly being TRBD2 (6 bases). CDR3 length: 16 amino acids. CDR1 and CDR2 from the germline V gene are SGHRS and YFSETQ. Trimming stripped 4 bases from V and 5 bases from J, with 19 bases between. The CDR3 reads CASSPGTGRLDNEQFF. CDR3 coding DNA: TGCGCCAGCAGCCCGGGAACAGGAAGACTAGACAATGAGCAGTTCTTC.

This clonotype was detected a few times. The chain has TRBV10-3 and TRBJ2-7, with 9 bases lining up with TRBD2. CDR3 length: 15 residues. Germline values: CDR1 ENHRY, CDR2 SYGVKD. J lost 1 base, V lost 3 bases, and 4 bases had no gene match. CDR3 coding DNA: TGTGCCATCAGTGATCCCAGCGGGAGGTCCTACGAGCAGTACTTC. Its translation: CAISDPSGRSYEQYF.

This chain joins TRBV6-5 and TRBJ1-6; tentatively, D is TRBD1 (6 bases). CDR1 and CDR2 (germline): MNHEY, SVGAGI. CDR3 length: 15 amino acids. Trimming removed 2 bases at V and 6 bases at J, with 11 bases between. CDR3 loop: CASSYRWDTNSPLHF. The CDR3 region has the DNA TGTGCCAGCAGTTACCGCTGGGACACTAATTCACCCCTCCACTTT.

The sample holds a few counts of this clonotype. The V gene is TRBV21-1, the J gene TRBJ2-7; the D call in the table, TRBD2, was not verified against the DNA. TRBV21-1 is a listed pseudogene. The CDR3 has 17 residues. CDR3 bases: TGTGCCAGCAGCAAAGCGACCGCTCGGCGAACTACCTACGAGCAGTACTTC. It translates to CASSKATARRTTYEQYF.

This clonotype showed up just a few times. The chain has TRBV20-1 and TRBJ2-7; possible D gene TRBD2, 7 bases. Germline CDR1 is DFQATT and CDR2 is SNEGSKA (reference sequence). V was trimmed by 6 bases and J by 4 bases, leaving 16 bases between them. This CDR3 spans 13 amino acids. The CDR3 reads CSARKEGGYEQYV. Written as DNA, the CDR3 is TGCAGTGCCCGGAAAGAGGGGGGGTACGAGCAGTACGTC.

This chain connects TRBV5-1 to TRBJ2-3; 12 bases line up with TRBD2. Looked up from germline, CDR1 is SGHRS and CDR2 is YFSETQ. J lost 6 bases, V lost 0 bases, and 5 bases had no gene match. The CDR3 has 16 residues. The CDR3, as DNA: TGCGCCAGCAGCTTGGAGTCTAGCGGGGGGGCGGATACGCAGTATTTT. This gives the protein CASSLESSGGADTQYF.

Here the CDR3 DNA reads TGTGCCAGCAGCCTCGGGACAGCACTTCTGGGGGCCAACGTCCTGACTTTC. This translates into CASSLGTALLGANVLTF. The chain uses TRBV5-5 and TRBJ2-6; 7 bases line up with TRBD1. Germline V gives CDR1 SGHKS, CDR2 YYEKEE (reference sequence). This CDR3 has 17 amino acids. The V gene end was trimmed by 4 bases and the J gene end by 4 bases; junction bases not matched to a gene: 11.

The rearrangement joins TRBV5-6 to TRBJ2-2; 8 bases are shared with TRBD1. Trimming took 0 bases from V and 7 from J; bases not matched to a gene: 8. Germline assignment: CDR1 SGHDT and CDR2 YYEEEE. This CDR3 comprises 16 residues. CDR3 loop: CASSLAGQGIVGELFF. For the CDR3, the DNA is TGTGCCAGCAGCTTGGCCGGACAGGGAATTGTCGGGGAGCTGTTTTTT.

This clonotype has more than one count but fewer than ten. The V gene is TRBV7-7, the J gene TRBJ2-5; 7 bases are shared with TRBD2. J lost 2 bases, V lost 5 bases, and 8 bases had no gene match. The V gene's germline CDR1 is SSHAT and CDR2 FNYEAQ (reference sequence). The CDR3 has 15 amino acids. The CDR3 loop reads CASSTSWGGQETQYF. The CDR3 coding sequence is TGTGCCAGCAGCACCTCGTGGGGGGGTCAAGAGACCCAGTACTTC.

This chain joins TRBV28 and TRBJ2-7, with TRBD1 identical over 10 bases. Germline trimming cut 5 bases from V and 7 bases from J; bases unmatched to any gene: 11. The CDR3 runs to 15 residues. Per germline, CDR1 MDHEN and CDR2 SYDVKM. CDR3 amino acids: CASSPPGQGLGEQYV. For the CDR3, the DNA is TGTGCCAGCAGTCCTCCGGGACAGGGGTTGGGGGAGCAGTACGTC.

The genes are TRBV29-1 and TRBJ2-1; D might be TRBD1 or TRBD2, each matching 5 bases. The CDR3 runs to 14 residues. CDR1 is SQVTM and CDR2 is ANQGSEA in the germline V gene. V was cut by 2 bases and J by 2 bases, with 10 bases left in between. CDR3 DNA: TGCAGCGTTGAAACGGGGCACACCTACAATGAGCAGTTCTTC. This sequence encodes CSVETGHTYNEQFF.

The V gene is TRBV3-1, the J gene TRBJ2-1, with TRBD2 matching 7 bases. Germline assignment: CDR1 LGHDT and CDR2 YNNKEL (reference sequence). Trimming cost V 0 bases and J 10 bases; bases outside gene matches: 6. The CDR3 extends over 14 amino acids. This CDR3 is CASSQDLGGYEQFF. The CDR3 DNA follows: TGTGCCAGCAGCCAAGATTTGGGAGGGTACGAGCAGTTCTTC.

This clonotype was seen ten or more times. The V call is TRBV6-1, the J call TRBJ1-2; no clear D gene. The V gene lost 5 bases and the J gene lost 6 bases, with 19 bases spanning the gap. Germline CDR1 and CDR2: MNHNS and SASEGT. The CDR3 is made up of 15 amino acids. The CDR3 region has the DNA TGTGCCAGCAGTCAAGGAGCAGTAGTGAGGCATGGCTACACCTTC. It is translated as CASSQGAVVRHGYTF.